The next 20 T cell receptor beta chains were all read from a single sample in a study of blood T cell repertoires in COVID-19. This table comes from immunoSEQ multiplex PCR, and its TCRdb copy is limited to in-frame clones, with some not included. This repertoire shows about 170,000 clones, roughly 80% found once; its top ten account for less than 9.5%. The source material was peripheral blood. Receptors originate from a man in his 60s with acute or convalescent COVID-19.

The V and J genes are TRBV6-1 and TRBJ2-5; D is uncertain. V shed 1 base and J shed 7 bases, with 13 bases lying between them. CDR3 length: 14 amino acids. Germline V gives CDR1 MNHNS, CDR2 SASEGT. CDR3 coding DNA: TGTGCCAGCAGTGAAGGCACGGTTCTACGGACCCAGTACTTC. This gives the protein CASSEGTVLRTQYF.

This clone was seen a few times. The germline gene is not matched at one end of the junction; a read error may be the cause. J is TRBJ1-5 and V is TRBV6-2 or TRBV6-3; D may be TRBD1 (6 bases). CDR1 is MNHEY and CDR2 is SVGEGT in the germline V gene. This CDR3 is 16 amino acids long. The CDR3 sequence: CASSYSGTYSNQPQHF. The CDR3 coding sequence is TGTGCCAGCAGCTACTCCGGGACATATAGCAATCAGCCCCAGCATTTT.

As DNA, the CDR3 is TGTGCCACCAGCAGAGATAGCACAGGGGGCGGGTCCAAAAACATTCAGTACTTC. This sequence encodes CATSRDSTGGGSKNIQYF. The chain uses TRBV15 and TRBJ2-4; 9 bases map to TRBD1. The CDR3 sequence is 18 residues long. Germline-derived CDR1 and CDR2 are LNHNV and YYDKDF (reference sequence). With 0 bases clipped from V and 2 bases from J, the junction kept 8 bases outside the gene matches.

This clone came up once. The rearrangement links TRBV24-1 to TRBJ2-3; D gene ambiguous. The V gene lost 4 bases and the J gene lost 2 bases, with 6 bases spanning the gap. Germline CDR1 KGHDR, CDR2 SFDVKD. The CDR3 sequence is 13 residues long. DNA for the CDR3: TGTGCCACCAGTGACCCCTCCACAGATACGCAGTATTTT. Residues: CATSDPSTDTQYF.

CDR3 protein: CASSVGTSGREETQYF. CDR3 nucleotide sequence: TGTGCCAGCAGCGTAGGGACTAGCGGGAGGGAAGAGACCCAGTACTTC. The V call is TRBV9, the J call TRBJ2-5, with 15 bases aligning to TRBD2. The CDR3 loop spans 16 amino acids. After removal of 0 bases from V and 3 bases from J, the junction contained 0 bases not matched to a gene. CDR1 SGDLS and CDR2 YYNGEE come from the germline V gene.

V and J are TRBV28 and TRBJ2-7; no clear D. The V gene's germline CDR1 is MDHEN and CDR2 SYDVKM. The V and J ends lost 5 bases and 6 bases respectively, with 8 bases between them. The CDR3 extends over 11 amino acids. The CDR3 protein is CASSPRFEQYF. CDR3 sequence (DNA): TGTGCCAGCAGTCCCCGGTTCGAGCAGTACTTC. Complete variable domain (other parts from reference TRBV28 and TRBJ2-7): DVKVTQSSRYLVKRTGEKVFLECVQDMDHENMFWYRQDPGLGLRLIYFSYDVKMKEKGDIPEGYSVSREKKERFSLILESASTNQTSMYLCASSPRFEQYFGPGTRLTVT.

In this sample, this clone turned up once. V is TRBV3-1 (or the pseudogene TRBV3-2) and J is TRBJ1-3; D is ambiguous. Germline CDR1 LGHDT, CDR2 YNNKEL (reference sequence). The CDR3 runs to 13 residues. Trimming pared 8 bases from V and 2 bases from J, leaving 10 bases between. The CDR3, as DNA: TGTGCCAGCCAAGGCCAGGCTGGAAACACCATATATTTT. It specifies CASQGQAGNTIYF.

The chain joins TRBV2 to TRBJ2-5; TRBD1 might be the D (5 bases). V was clipped by 8 bases and J by 4 bases, with 14 bases between them. The CDR3 runs to 13 residues. The germline gives CDR1 SNHLY, CDR2 FYNNEI. Here the CDR3 DNA reads TGTGCCAGCGTTCCGGATACAGGAGAGACCCAGTACTTC. Protein sequence: CASVPDTGETQYF. The entire variable domain, with the rest obtained from reference TRBV2 and TRBJ2-5, is as follows: EPEVTQTPSHQVTQMGQEVILRCVPISNHLYFYWYRQILGQKVEFLVSFYNNEISEKSEIFDDQFSVERPDGSNFTLKIRSTKLEDSAMYFCASVPDTGETQYFGPGTRLLVL.

This chain links TRBV9 with TRBJ1-1; TRBD1 is a possible D gene (5 bases). This CDR3 is 14 amino acids long. Germline lookup yields CDR1 SGDLS and CDR2 YYNGEE. V was cut by 3 bases and J by 3 bases, with 12 bases left in between. Written as DNA, the CDR3 is TGTGCCAGCAGCGAGCAGGGTGGGGACACTGAAGCTTTCTTT. It codes for CASSEQGGDTEAFF.

V usage is TRBV7-2 and J usage is TRBJ2-3, with 9 bases lining up with TRBD1. The CDR3 has 15 residues. V shed 6 bases and J 3 bases; nucleotides not matched to a gene: 7. CDR1 is SGHTA and CDR2 is FQGNSA in the germline V gene. CDR3 in DNA: TGTGCCAGCAGGTTCCGGGACAGGGTAACAGATACGCAGTATTTT. Amino acid sequence: CASRFRDRVTDTQYF.

The genes are TRBV7-3 and TRBJ2-3, with 12 bases identical to TRBD2. Germline CDR1 and CDR2: SGHTA and FQGTGA. J was trimmed by 6 bases and V by 4 bases; bases with no gene match: 14. CDR3 length: 18 residues. The CDR3 nucleotides read TGTGCCAGCAGCTCAGGCGCTAGCGGGGGGGCAGGATCGGATACGCAGTATTTT. As protein: CASSSGASGGAGSDTQYF. Drawing the rest from reference TRBV7-3 and TRBJ2-3, the complete variable domain is GAGVSQTPSNKVTEKGKYVELRCDPISGHTALYWYRQSLGQGPEFLIYFQGTGAADDSGLPNDRFFAVRPEGSVSTLKIQRTERGDSAVYLCASSSGASGGAGSDTQYFGPGTRLTVL.

The chain joins TRBV3-1 (or the pseudogene TRBV3-2) to TRBJ1-5; TRBD1 aligns across 8 bases. With 5 bases clipped from V and 5 bases from J, the junction kept 5 bases outside the gene matches. The length of the CDR3 is 14 residues. Germline lookup yields CDR1 LGHDT and CDR2 YNNKEL (reference sequence). This CDR3 is CASSGGTGDQPQHF. As DNA, the CDR3 is TGTGCCAGCAGCGGTGGGACAGGCGATCAGCCCCAGCATTTT.

This clone is a singleton in its sample. V and J are TRBV5-4 and TRBJ2-1; a weak D match, TRBD2 (5 bases). This CDR3 has 15 amino acids. CDR1 is SGHNT, CDR2 YYREEE, per germline (reference sequence). Deletions cut 4 bases from V and 0 bases from J, with 11 bases between. The CDR3 DNA sequence: TGTGCCAGCAGCCTTTCGGGGAGCTCCTACAATGAGCAGTTCTTC. Protein: CASSLSGSSYNEQFF. Looking up the rest from reference TRBV5-4 and TRBJ2-1 gives the full variable domain: ETGVTQSPTHLIKTRGQQVTLRCSSQSGHNTVSWYQQALGQGPQFIFQYYREEENGRGNFPPRFSGLQFPNYSSELNVNALELDDSALYLCASSLSGSSYNEQFFGPGTRLTVL.

V and J are TRBV5-4 and TRBJ2-7; 7 nucleotides align to TRBD2. The trim removed 0 bases at V and 2 bases at J, leaving 2 bases unmatched. This CDR3 contains 14 residues. Germline V gives CDR1 SGHNT, CDR2 YYREEE (reference sequence). CDR3 sequence reads: CASSLGGGTYEQYF. The CDR3 nucleotides are TGTGCCAGCAGCTTGGGGGGGGGTACCTACGAGCAGTACTTC.

For this clone: Other DNA sequences in this specimen translate into the identical CDR3. The chain recombines TRBV29-1 with TRBJ2-7, with a weak D call TRBD1 (6 bases). The length of the CDR3 is 11 residues. V was cut by 6 bases and J by 3 bases, with 9 bases left in between. Per the germline V gene, CDR1 is SQVTM and CDR2 is ANQGSEA. Here the CDR3 DNA reads TGCAGCGTGAGGGGGAACTACGAGCAGTACTTC. Its translation is CSVRGNYEQYF.

V gene TRBV29-1 combines with J gene TRBJ2-4; tentative D call: TRBD1 (5 bases). Per germline, CDR1 SQVTM and CDR2 ANQGSEA. The CDR3 consists of 15 residues. V dropped 2 bases and J dropped 0 bases, with 11 bases sitting between them. The CDR3 DNA reads as TGCAGCGTTGAAATAGGGGCCTTAGCCAAAAACATTCAGTACTTC. Protein: CSVEIGALAKNIQYF.

With respect to this clone: This sample also contains other DNA sequences that code for the same CDR3. The V call is TRBV4-3, the J call TRBJ1-6, with 9 bases lining up with TRBD1. The ends lost 0 bases at V and 7 bases at J; junction bases unmatched: 1. Germline-derived CDR1 and CDR2 are LGHNA and YSLEER. The CDR3 runs 15 residues. The CDR3 loop is CASSQEGQGNSPLHF. The CDR3 DNA is TGCGCCAGCAGCCAAGAGGGACAGGGCAATTCACCCCTCCACTTT.

The chain is built from TRBV12-3 or TRBV12-4 and TRBJ2-7; no definite D call. The CDR3 is 12 residues long. Trimming removed 6 bases from V and 1 base from J, with 7 bases in between. The DNA of the CDR3 is TGTGCCAGCAGCCTATTATCCTACGAGCAGTACTTC. Translation: CASSLLSYEQYF.

V is TRBV19 and J is TRBJ1-3, with a weak D call TRBD1 (6 bases). This CDR3 spans 14 amino acids. V lost 3 bases to trimming and J lost 2 bases, with 8 bases between them. Germline V lookup: CDR1 LNHDA, CDR2 SQIVND (reference sequence). The CDR3 here is CASSITGTGNTIYF. CDR3 in DNA: TGTGCCAGTAGTATTACAGGGACTGGAAACACCATATATTTT.

CDR3 sequence reads: CASSPPGRDSLGGYTF. The CDR3 DNA is TGTGCCAGCAGTCCCCCAGGGCGGGACAGCCTCGGTGGCTACACCTTC. The chain carries TRBV2 and TRBJ1-2; 7 bases align to TRBD1. With V trimmed by 5 bases and J by 7 bases, 16 bases remained unmatched. This CDR3 spans 16 amino acids. Germline CDR1 SNHLY, CDR2 FYNNEI.